This T cell receptor (beta chain) was obtained from a study of shared clonotypes between healthy human individuals. Germline loops: CDR1 LGHNT, CDR2 FRNRAP. The CDR3 runs to 14 residues. Germline trimming cut 7 bases from V and 5 bases from J; bases unmatched to any gene: 6. Only in-frame clones appear in the TCRdb table, and some are missing; sequencing was by immunoSEQ multiplex PCR. The sample contains about 2 million clones, about 95% of which appear only once. Sequenced sample: naive CD4+ T cells sorted from blood. As to subset: CD45RA+ positively selected. J is TRBJ2-5 and V is TRBV12-5; TRBD1 agrees at 11 bases. The TCR comes from a man aged 18 to 30 in good health. CDR3 nucleotide sequence: TGTGCTAGTGCCCCCGGGACAGGGGGGGAGACCCAGTACTTC. Translation: CASAPGTGGETQYF. Combining the CDR3 with reference TRBV12-5 and TRBJ2-5 gives the whole variable domain DARVTQTPRHKVTEMGQEVTMRCQPILGHNTVFWYRQTMMQGLELLAYFRNRAPLDDSGMPKDRFSAEMPDATLATLKIQPSEPRDSAVYFCASAPGTGGETQYFGPGTRLLVL.